These 12 T cell receptor beta chains were sequenced from one sample in a study of PD-1 blockade in classical Hodgkin lymphoma. Specified time point: cycle 4 day 1 (C4D1), after around six weeks of nivolumab. Relapse was seen in all patients after autologous stem cell transplantation, and brentuximab vedotin exposure was variable. The investigators isolated CD8+ T cells from thawed PBMCs using magnetic negative selection. TCRdb's table, derived via immunoSEQ multiplex PCR, lists solely in-frame clones and lacks some. The sample records about 20,000 clones, about four fifths being singletons. Sequenced here: CD8+ T cells from blood, sampled before the fourth cycle of nivolumab. The source is a human donor with classical Hodgkin lymphoma.

This CDR3 reads CASSPGGAGGYTF. The CDR3 bases are TGTGCCAGCAGCCCCGGGGGGGCAGGTGGCTACACCTTC. The chain links TRBV28 to TRBJ1-2; a weak D match, TRBD1 (6 bases). The V gene's germline CDR1 is MDHEN and CDR2 SYDVKM. The length of the CDR3 is 13 residues. V was shortened by 6 bases and J by 7 bases, with 15 bases between the two germline ends.

The V gene is TRBV7-8, the J gene TRBJ1-1, with 8 bases matching TRBD1. Germline-derived CDR1 and CDR2 are SGHVS and FQNEAQ. The J segment lost 2 bases and the V segment lost 5 bases, leaving 4 bases of the junction unmatched. The CDR3 extends over 14 amino acids. The CDR3, as DNA: TGTGCCAGCAGCCCTGACAGGGGCAACACTGAAGCTTTCTTT. This gives the protein CASSPDRGNTEAFF.

V is TRBV14 and J is TRBJ1-1, with D possibly matching TRBD1 (5 bases). Per germline, CDR1 SGHDN and CDR2 FVKESK. The CDR3 length is 17 residues. The V and J ends lost 3 bases and 10 bases respectively, with 27 bases between them. The CDR3 DNA sequence: TGTGCCAGCAGCCACGCAATCCTTGGAATACAGCTCGGGGGAGCTTTCTTT. Protein product: CASSHAILGIQLGGAFF.

The genes are TRBV9 and TRBJ2-2; D not certain. V was shortened by 4 bases and J by 4 bases, with 8 bases between the two germline ends. The germline V gene has CDR1 SGDLS and CDR2 YYNGEE. The length of the CDR3 is 13 residues. This CDR3 is CASSPPRTGELFF. In DNA form, the CDR3 reads TGTGCCAGCAGCCCTCCCCGCACCGGGGAGCTGTTTTTT.

The chain carries TRBV7-3 and TRBJ1-2; D unresolved. V dropped 3 bases and J dropped 8 bases, with 10 bases sitting between them. Germline CDR1 SGHTA, CDR2 FQGTGA. CDR3 length equals 12 residues. This CDR3 reads CASSFYSEGYTF. DNA of the CDR3: TGTGCCAGCAGCTTCTATTCAGAGGGCTACACCTTC.

This chain connects TRBV2 to TRBJ2-7; D ambiguous. Trimming took off 5 bases at V and 5 bases at J, with 4 bases between the two ends. The CDR3 loop spans 10 amino acids. Germline CDR1 reads SNHLY; CDR2 reads FYNNEI. CDR3 residues: CASSSHEQYF. The DNA for the CDR3 is TGTGCCAGCAGTTCCCACGAGCAGTACTTC.

This clone was seen a few times. The chain has TRBV5-1 and TRBJ2-7, with D unresolved. Trimming shortened V by 0 bases and J by 3 bases, and 7 bases separated the two germline ends. Germline lookup yields CDR1 SGHRS and CDR2 YFSETQ. This CDR3 contains 13 residues. The CDR3 reads CASSLGSYYEQYF. The DNA of the CDR3 is TGCGCCAGCAGCTTGGGCAGTTACTACGAGCAGTACTTC.

This chain uses TRBV11-2 with TRBJ1-1; D perhaps matches TRBD1 (6 bases). Germline assignment: CDR1 SGHAT and CDR2 FQNNGV. V was shortened by 1 base and J by 4 bases, with 10 bases between the two germline ends. This CDR3 is built from 14 residues. CDR3 DNA sequence: TGTGCCAGCAGCTTAGGGGGGGCTGGCACTGAAGCTTTCTTT. It codes for CASSLGGAGTEAFF.

This chain joins TRBV18 and TRBJ2-7, with TRBD1 matching over 8 bases. Germline trimming cut 6 bases from V and 2 bases from J; bases unmatched to any gene: 6. Germline loops: CDR1 KGHSH, CDR2 LQKENI. The CDR3 sequence is 14 residues long. The CDR3 sequence is CASSPGQDPYEQYF. The CDR3 DNA is TGTGCCAGCTCCCCGGGACAGGATCCCTACGAGCAGTACTTC.

The rearrangement links TRBV9 to TRBJ2-3; D is unclear. The ends were cut back, 3 bases at V and 2 bases at J, with 7 bases in the middle. The CDR3 consists of 13 residues. Germline lookup yields CDR1 SGDLS and CDR2 YYNGEE. CDR3 bases: TGTGCCAGCAGCGATGCCCCCACAGATACGCAGTATTTT. The encoded protein is CASSDAPTDTQYF.

The chain links TRBV30 to TRBJ1-2; D is unresolved. The CDR3 has 14 residues. Germline CDR1 GTSNPN, CDR2 SVGIG (reference sequence). V was cut by 4 bases and J by 1 base, with 13 bases left in between. The CDR3 DNA reads as TGTGCCTGGAAGGTTCCCGGGATTAACTATGGCTACACCTTC. Translating gives CAWKVPGINYGYTF.

V usage is TRBV10-3 and J usage is TRBJ2-7; 9 positions match TRBD1. This CDR3 comprises 11 residues. Germline CDR1 is ENHRY and CDR2 is SYGVKD. Trimming took 10 bases from V and 6 from J; bases not matched to a gene: 4. The CDR3 spells CATTGGGEQYF. CDR3 DNA sequence: TGTGCCACCACAGGGGGCGGCGAGCAGTACTTC.